These 16 T cell receptor beta chains were all obtained from the same sample, sequenced in a study of metastatic and nonmetastatic thyroid tumors. None of the patients had undergone any treatment ahead of thyroid surgery. TCRdb reprocessed the PCR reads via MiXCR. This table has 25,000 to 35,000 clones, 3.5% to 5% appearing once. Sequencing used blood. All receptors derive from a female donor with papillary thyroid cancer or a benign thyroid nodule (not recorded which). Some clones in this sample may be carry-over from other donors' samples.

This clone appeared many times. The rearrangement joins TRBV29-1 to TRBJ2-7; 9 bases line up with TRBD1. The CDR3 runs to 14 residues. CDR1 SQVTM and CDR2 ANQGSEA come from the germline V gene. Trimming took 5 bases from V and 0 from J; bases not matched to a gene: 5. The chain's CDR3 is CSVTGGSSSYEQYF. The CDR3 DNA sequence: TGCAGCGTTACAGGGGGCTCCAGCTCCTACGAGCAGTACTTC.

The table lists this clone with a few counts. CDR3 protein: CASISRGAGGDGYTF. CDR3 sequence (DNA): TGTGCCAGCATATCACGGGGTGCAGGGGGCGATGGCTACACCTTC. The chain has TRBV6-1 and TRBJ1-2, with 8 bases matching TRBD1. Germline-derived CDR1 and CDR2 are MNHNS and SASEGT. Losses at the gene ends were 7 bases for V and 6 bases for J; bases not matched to a gene: 13. This CDR3 is built from 15 residues.

The V gene is TRBV4-2, the J gene TRBJ1-1; the D is unclear. The CDR3 length is 13 residues. The germline gives CDR1 LGHNA, CDR2 YNFKEQ. V was pared by 4 bases and J by 3 bases, with 9 bases between. CDR3 nucleotide sequence: TGTGCCAGCAGCCGAGACACCTACACTGAAGCTTTCTTT. Translating it yields CASSRDTYTEAFF.

There are many counts of this clone. The rearrangement links TRBV2 to TRBJ1-5; D not certain. Trimming took 4 bases from V and 4 from J, leaving 11 bases between them. CDR1 and CDR2 from the germline V gene are SNHLY and FYNNEI. The CDR3 covers 14 residues. In DNA, the CDR3 is TGTGCCAGCAGTGGCTTTTTGGAGAATCAGCCCCAGCATTTT. Translation gives CASSGFLENQPQHF.

This clone has just a few counts. The rearrangement joins TRBV24-1 to TRBJ2-3; D is undetermined. V gave up 3 bases and J gave up 6 bases, with 6 bases separating them. The germline gives CDR1 KGHDR, CDR2 SFDVKD. The CDR3 totals 12 residues. The CDR3 is CATSDPNDTQYF. DNA for the CDR3: TGTGCCACCAGTGATCCTAATGATACGCAGTATTTT.

This clone was counted ten times or more. V usage is TRBV2 and J usage is TRBJ2-2, with D hard to call. CDR1 SNHLY and CDR2 FYNNEI come from the germline V gene. The CDR3 covers 13 residues. Trimming left V 6 bases short and J 4 bases short, with 9 bases between. The CDR3 sequence is CASRVDGTGELFF. In DNA, the CDR3 is TGTGCCAGCAGGGTCGATGGCACCGGGGAGCTGTTTTTT.

This clone has only a few counts. This chain links TRBV12-3 or TRBV12-4 with TRBJ1-2; D is unclear. V was pared by 0 bases and J by 1 base, with 15 bases between. CDR3 length: 17 amino acids. CDR3 sequence reads: CASSLALLGQINYGYTF. CDR3 sequence (DNA): TGTGCCAGCAGTTTAGCGCTTCTAGGGCAGATTAACTATGGCTACACCTTC.

This clone was recorded many times. V and J are TRBV13 and TRBJ2-1; 8 bases line up with TRBD1. The CDR3 extends over 17 amino acids. Trimming took 5 bases from V and 4 from J; bases not matched to a gene: 13. Germline V gene sequence: CDR1 PRHDT, CDR2 FYEKMQ (reference sequence). The CDR3 DNA is TGTGCCAGCAGCGGACAGGGCCCCAAAACTTATTACAATGAGCAGTTCTTC. Translating it yields CASSGQGPKTYYNEQFF.

This clone was seen ten or more times. The chain carries TRBV5-1 and TRBJ2-7; TRBD2 might be the D (5 bases). V lost 0 bases and J lost 1, with 17 bases in between. The CDR3 loop spans 17 amino acids. The germline V gene has CDR1 SGHRS and CDR2 YFSETQ. The CDR3 protein is CASSLGGPRRGSYEQYF. The CDR3 DNA reads TGCGCCAGCAGCTTGGGCGGGCCTCGGAGAGGGTCCTACGAGCAGTACTTC.

The sample holds many counts of this clone. The chain couples TRBV6-1 to TRBJ1-4; 7 bases are a match to TRBD1. The CDR3 runs 15 residues. Germline V gene sequence: CDR1 MNHNS, CDR2 SASEGT. Trimming cost V 3 bases and J 2 bases; bases outside gene matches: 3. In nucleotides, the CDR3 is TGTGCCAGCAGTGACGGACAGGCCACTAATGAAAAACTGTTTTTT. The encoded protein is CASSDGQATNEKLFF.

Details on this clone: A read error may account for a junction end that differs from germline. CDR3: CARSAQPGNTIYF. The CDR3 DNA is TGTGCCAGAAGCGCCCAGCCTGGAAACACCATATATTTT. The genes are TRBV9 and TRBJ1-3; D is unresolved. CDR1 SGDLS and CDR2 YYNGEE come from the germline V gene. This CDR3 spans 13 amino acids.

This clone was recorded many times. The chain couples TRBV20-1 to TRBJ2-4, with TRBD1 as a possible D gene (5 bases). V shed 1 base and J shed 3 bases, with 25 bases lying between them. There are 19 residues in the CDR3. Germline V CDR1 and CDR2: DFQATT, SNEGSKA (reference sequence). CDR3 residues: CSARVLLGPGTILKNIQYF. CDR3 coding DNA: TGCAGTGCTAGAGTTCTTTTGGGGCCTGGCACCATCCTCAAAAACATTCAGTACTTC.

In this sample, this clone turned up many times. The chain joins TRBV20-1 to TRBJ2-7, with D uncertain. With 6 bases removed from V and 2 bases from J, the gap between germline ends came to 17 bases. The CDR3 has 14 amino acids. Germline values: CDR1 DFQATT, CDR2 SNEGSKA (reference sequence). The CDR3 DNA reads as TGCAGTGCCTTAAAGAGGACGGCCACCTACGAGCAGTACTTC. Translating gives CSALKRTATYEQYF.

In its sample, this clone is medium-sized. The rearrangement joins TRBV6-4 to TRBJ1-2, with D unresolved. V lost 7 bases and J 4 bases, leaving 22 bases between the germline ends. Per the germline V gene, CDR1 is MRHNA and CDR2 is SNTAGT. CDR3 length: 16 amino acids. This chain's CDR3 is CASTGPDDREGYGYTF. CDR3 sequence (DNA): TGTGCCAGCACCGGACCGGATGATAGGGAGGGCTATGGCTACACCTTC.

This clone has ten or more counts. CDR3: CASSLGSGRGGKNIQYF. The CDR3 nucleotides read TGCGCCAGCAGCTTGGGGAGCGGGAGAGGTGGCAAAAACATTCAGTACTTC. V is TRBV5-1 and J is TRBJ2-4; TRBD2 aligns across 8 bases. The CDR3 extends over 17 amino acids. Germline values: CDR1 SGHRS, CDR2 YFSETQ. V was clipped by 0 bases and J by 3 bases; unmatched bases: 8. The variable domain in full, with the rest retrieved from reference TRBV5-1 and TRBJ2-4, is KAGVTQTPRYLIKTRGQQVTLSCSPISGHRSVSWYQQTPGQGLQFLFEYFSETQRNKGNFPGRFSGRQFSNSRSEMNVSTLELGDSALYLCASSLGSGRGGKNIQYFGAGTRLSVL.

This clone was seen a few times. This chain uses TRBV12-3 or TRBV12-4 with TRBJ2-7, with 7 positions matching TRBD1. The CDR3 runs 13 residues. Trimming took 8 bases from V and 3 from J; bases not matched to a gene: 7. This CDR3 is CASHGQVLYEQYF. The CDR3 coding sequence is TGTGCCAGCCATGGACAGGTACTCTACGAGCAGTACTTC.